This TCR beta chain was documented in a study of CD8+ T cells in alopecia areata. On the study more broadly: The investigators scored severity in treated patients by the percentage of affected scalp area.

Treatment here: oral pan-JAK inhibitor, 5-10 mg twice daily. Extraction and reverse transcription of RNA yielded cDNA as the sequencing template. The repertoire was sequenced with immunoSEQ multiplex PCR; TCRdb's copy has only in-frame clones and lacks some. Of approximately 110,000 clones listed, less than 60% were seen once; the top ten hold roughly 3.5%. Germline values: CDR1 ENHRY, CDR2 SYGVKD. This CDR3 region has 12 residues. Trimming took off 7 bases at V and 5 bases at J, with 11 bases between the two ends. Only a few counts were recorded for this clone. This TCR derives from a human donor with alopecia areata. The sequencing used CD4+ T cells sorted from blood, collected at week 24, from a patient treated with tofacitinib. V usage is TRBV10-3 and J usage is TRBJ2-5, with D perhaps TRBD1 (5 bases). CDR3 sequence reads: CAIKGQEETQYF. As DNA, the CDR3 is TGTGCCATCAAGGGGCAAGAGGAGACCCAGTACTTC.